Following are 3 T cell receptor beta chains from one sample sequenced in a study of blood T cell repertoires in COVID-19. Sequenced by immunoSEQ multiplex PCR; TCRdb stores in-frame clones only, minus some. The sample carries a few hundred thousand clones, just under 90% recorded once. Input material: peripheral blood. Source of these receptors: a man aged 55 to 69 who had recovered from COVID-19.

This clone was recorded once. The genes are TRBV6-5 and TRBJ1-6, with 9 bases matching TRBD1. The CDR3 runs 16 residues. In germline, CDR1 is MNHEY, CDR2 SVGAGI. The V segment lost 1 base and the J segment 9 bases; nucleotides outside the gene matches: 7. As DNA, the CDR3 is TGTGCCAGCAGTTACTACGGGACAGGGTTTCCTTCACCCCTCCACTTT. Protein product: CASSYYGTGFPSPLHF.

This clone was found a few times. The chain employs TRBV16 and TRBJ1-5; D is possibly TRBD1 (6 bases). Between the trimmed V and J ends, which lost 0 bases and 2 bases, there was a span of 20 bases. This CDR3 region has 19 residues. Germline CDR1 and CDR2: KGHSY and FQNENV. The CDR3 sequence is CASSQSPLSGRGGNQPQHF. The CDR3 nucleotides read TGTGCCAGCAGCCAATCGCCCCTCTCGGGCAGGGGAGGCAATCAGCCCCAGCATTTT.

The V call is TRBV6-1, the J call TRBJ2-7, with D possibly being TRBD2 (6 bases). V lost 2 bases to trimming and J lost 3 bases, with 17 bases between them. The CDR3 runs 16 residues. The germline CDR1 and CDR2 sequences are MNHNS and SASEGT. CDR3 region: CASSEYGGSYFYEQYF. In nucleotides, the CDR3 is TGTGCCAGCAGTGAATACGGGGGATCCTATTTCTACGAGCAGTACTTC.